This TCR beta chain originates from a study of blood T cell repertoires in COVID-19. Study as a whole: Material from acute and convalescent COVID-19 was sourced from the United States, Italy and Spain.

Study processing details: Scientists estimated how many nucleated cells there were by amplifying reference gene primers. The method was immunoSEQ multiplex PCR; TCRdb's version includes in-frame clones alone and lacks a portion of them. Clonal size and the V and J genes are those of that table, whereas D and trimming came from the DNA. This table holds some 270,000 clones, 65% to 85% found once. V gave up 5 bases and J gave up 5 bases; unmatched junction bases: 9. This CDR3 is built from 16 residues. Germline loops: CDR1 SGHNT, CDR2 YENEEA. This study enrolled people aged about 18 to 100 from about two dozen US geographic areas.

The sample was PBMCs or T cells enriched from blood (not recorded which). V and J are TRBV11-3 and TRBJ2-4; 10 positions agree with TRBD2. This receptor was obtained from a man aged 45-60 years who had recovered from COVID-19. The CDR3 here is CASSPEALAGENIQYF. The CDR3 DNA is TGTGCCAGCAGCCCAGAGGCCCTAGCGGGGGAAAACATTCAGTACTTC. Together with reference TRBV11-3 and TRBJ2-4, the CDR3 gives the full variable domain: EAGVVQSPRYKIIEKKQPVAFWCNPISGHNTLYWYLQNLGQGPELLIRYENEEAVDDSQLPKDRFSAERLKGVDSTLKIQPAELGDSAVYLCASSPEALAGENIQYFGAGTRLSVL.